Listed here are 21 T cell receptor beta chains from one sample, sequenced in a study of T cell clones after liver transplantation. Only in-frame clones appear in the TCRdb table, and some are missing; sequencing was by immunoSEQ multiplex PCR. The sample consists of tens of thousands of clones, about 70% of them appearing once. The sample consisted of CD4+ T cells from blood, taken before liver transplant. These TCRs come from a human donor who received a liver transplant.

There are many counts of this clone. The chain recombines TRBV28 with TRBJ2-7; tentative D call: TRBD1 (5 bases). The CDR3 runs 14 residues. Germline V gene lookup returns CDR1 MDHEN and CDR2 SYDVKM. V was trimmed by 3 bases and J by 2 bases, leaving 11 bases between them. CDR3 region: CASSFRKDTYEQYF. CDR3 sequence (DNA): TGTGCCAGCAGTTTTAGGAAGGACACCTACGAGCAGTACTTC. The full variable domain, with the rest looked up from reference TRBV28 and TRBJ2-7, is DVKVTQSSRYLVKRTGEKVFLECVQDMDHENMFWYRQDPGLGLRLIYFSYDVKMKEKGDIPEGYSVSREKKERFSLILESASTNQTSMYLCASSFRKDTYEQYFGPGTRLTVT.

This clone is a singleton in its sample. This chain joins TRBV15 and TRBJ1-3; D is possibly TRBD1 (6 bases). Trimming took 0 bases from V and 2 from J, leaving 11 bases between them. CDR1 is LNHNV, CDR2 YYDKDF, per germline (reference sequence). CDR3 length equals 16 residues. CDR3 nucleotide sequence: TGTGCCACCAGCAGAGATTTGGCAGGGGCTGGAAACACCATATATTTT. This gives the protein CATSRDLAGAGNTIYF.

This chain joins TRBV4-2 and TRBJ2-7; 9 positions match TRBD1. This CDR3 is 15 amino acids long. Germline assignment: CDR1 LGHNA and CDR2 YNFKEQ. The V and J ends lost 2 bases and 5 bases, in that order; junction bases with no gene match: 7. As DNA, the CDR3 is TGTGCCAGCAGCCAACAACAGGGGGCTTTCAACGAGCAGTACTTC. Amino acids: CASSQQQGAFNEQYF.

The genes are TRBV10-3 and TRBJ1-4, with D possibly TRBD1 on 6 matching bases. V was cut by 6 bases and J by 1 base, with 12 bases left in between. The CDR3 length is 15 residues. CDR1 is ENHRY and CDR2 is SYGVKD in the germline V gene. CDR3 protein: CAISDTGLTNEKLFF. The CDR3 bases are TGTGCCATCAGCGACACAGGGTTAACTAATGAAAAACTGTTTTTT.

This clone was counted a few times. The chain's CDR3 is CASSLGTRLETQYF. The CDR3 DNA reads as TGTGCCAGCAGTCTAGGGACTAGACTGGAGACCCAGTACTTC. V usage is TRBV28 and J usage is TRBJ2-5; 8 nucleotides match TRBD2. Germline V CDR1 and CDR2: MDHEN, SYDVKM. CDR3 size: 14 residues. The V and J ends lost 5 bases and 5 bases, in that order; junction bases with no gene match: 7.

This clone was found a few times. The CDR3 region is CASSKRTGYSPLHF. The CDR3 DNA sequence: TGTGCCAGCAGCAAAAGGACAGGGTATTCACCCCTCCACTTT. The genes are TRBV7-9 and TRBJ1-6; 8 nucleotides line up with TRBD1. The V and J ends lost 5 bases and 8 bases, in that order; junction bases with no gene match: 5. Germline lookup yields CDR1 SEHNR and CDR2 FQNEAQ (reference sequence). The CDR3 totals 14 residues. Variable domain in full (rest from reference TRBV7-9 and TRBJ1-6): DTGVSQNPRHKITKRGQNVTFRCDPISEHNRLYWYRQTLGQGPEFLTYFQNEAQLEKSRLLSDRFSAERPKGSFSTLEIQRTEQGDSAMYLCASSKRTGYSPLHFGNGTRLTVT.

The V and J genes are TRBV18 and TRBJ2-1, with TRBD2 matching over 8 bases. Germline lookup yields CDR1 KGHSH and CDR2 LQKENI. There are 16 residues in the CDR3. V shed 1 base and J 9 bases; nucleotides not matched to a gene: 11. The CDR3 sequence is CASSPLDGGDIIEQFF. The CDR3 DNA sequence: TGTGCCAGCTCACCACTTGACGGGGGGGACATCATTGAGCAGTTCTTC.

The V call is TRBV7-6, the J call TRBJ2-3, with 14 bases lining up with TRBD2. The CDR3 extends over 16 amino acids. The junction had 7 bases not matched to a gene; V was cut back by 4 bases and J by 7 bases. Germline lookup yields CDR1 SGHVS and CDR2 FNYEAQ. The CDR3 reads CASSSGLAGGGNTQYF. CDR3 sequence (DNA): TGTGCCAGCAGCTCTGGACTAGCGGGGGGCGGGAATACGCAGTATTTT.

Here the CDR3 DNA reads TGTGCCAGCAGTAAACAGGGTTACGAGCAGTACTTC. This codes for CASSKQGYEQYF. This chain uses TRBV28 with TRBJ2-7; TRBD1 might be the D (6 bases). Trimming pared 5 bases from V and 4 bases from J, leaving 9 bases between. CDR3 length equals 12 residues. Germline V gene data show CDR1 as MDHEN and CDR2 as SYDVKM.

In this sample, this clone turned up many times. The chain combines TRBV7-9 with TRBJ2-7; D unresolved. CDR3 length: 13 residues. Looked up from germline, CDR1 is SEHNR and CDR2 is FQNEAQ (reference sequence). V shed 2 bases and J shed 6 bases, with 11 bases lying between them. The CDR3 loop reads CASSLITRSEQYF. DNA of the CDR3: TGTGCCAGCAGCTTAATTACCCGGAGCGAGCAGTACTTC.

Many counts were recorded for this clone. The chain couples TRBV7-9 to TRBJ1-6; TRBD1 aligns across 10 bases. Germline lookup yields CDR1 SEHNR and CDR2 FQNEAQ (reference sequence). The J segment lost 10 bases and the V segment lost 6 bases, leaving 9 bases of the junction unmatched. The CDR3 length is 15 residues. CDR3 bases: TGTGCCAGCAGTCTCGGGACAGGGGCGTTCTCACCCCTCCACTTT. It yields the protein CASSLGTGAFSPLHF. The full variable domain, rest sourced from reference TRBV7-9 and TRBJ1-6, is DTGVSQNPRHKITKRGQNVTFRCDPISEHNRLYWYRQTLGQGPEFLTYFQNEAQLEKSRLLSDRFSAERPKGSFSTLEIQRTEQGDSAMYLCASSLGTGAFSPLHFGNGTRLTVT.

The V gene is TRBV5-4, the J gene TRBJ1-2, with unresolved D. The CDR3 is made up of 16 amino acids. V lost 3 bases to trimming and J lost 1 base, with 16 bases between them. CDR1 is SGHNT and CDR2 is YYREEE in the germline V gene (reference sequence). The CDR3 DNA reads TGTGCCAGCAGCTCGGAACAGAACTTCGTTAACTATGGCTACACCTTC. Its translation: CASSSEQNFVNYGYTF.

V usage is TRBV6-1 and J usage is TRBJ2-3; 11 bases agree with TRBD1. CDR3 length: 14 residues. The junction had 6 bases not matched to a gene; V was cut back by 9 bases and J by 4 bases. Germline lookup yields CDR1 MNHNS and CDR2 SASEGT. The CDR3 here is CASLSGQGADTQYF. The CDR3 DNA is TGTGCCAGTCTCTCGGGACAGGGGGCAGATACGCAGTATTTT.

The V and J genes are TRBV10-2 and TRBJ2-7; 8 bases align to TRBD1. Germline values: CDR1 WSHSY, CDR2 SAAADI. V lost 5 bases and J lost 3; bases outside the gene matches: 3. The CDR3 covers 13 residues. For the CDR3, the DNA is TGCGCCAGCAGTAGACAGGGGCGCTACGAGCAGTACTTC. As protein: CASSRQGRYEQYF.

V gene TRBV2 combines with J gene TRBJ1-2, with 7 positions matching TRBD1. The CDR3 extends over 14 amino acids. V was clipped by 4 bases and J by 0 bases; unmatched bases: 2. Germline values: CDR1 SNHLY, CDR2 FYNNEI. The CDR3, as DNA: TGTGCCAGCAGTGGACAGGGAGCTAACTATGGCTACACCTTC. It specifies CASSGQGANYGYTF.

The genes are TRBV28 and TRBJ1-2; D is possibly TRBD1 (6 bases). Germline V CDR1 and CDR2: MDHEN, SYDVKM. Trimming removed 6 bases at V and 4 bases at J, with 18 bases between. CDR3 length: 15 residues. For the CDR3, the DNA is TGTGCCAGCAGGGCCACTTACAGGGCGGGCTATGGCTACACCTTC. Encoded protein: CASRATYRAGYGYTF.

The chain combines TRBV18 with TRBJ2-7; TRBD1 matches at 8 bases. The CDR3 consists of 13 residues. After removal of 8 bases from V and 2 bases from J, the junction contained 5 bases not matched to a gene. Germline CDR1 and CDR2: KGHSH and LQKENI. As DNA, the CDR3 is TGTGCCAGCACGGGACAGGCTGCCTACGAGCAGTACTTC. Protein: CASTGQAAYEQYF. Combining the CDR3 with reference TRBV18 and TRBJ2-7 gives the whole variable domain NAGVMQNPRHLVRRRGQEARLRCSPMKGHSHVYWYRQLPEEGLKFMVYLQKENIIDESGMPKERFSAEFPKEGPSILRIQQVVRGDSAAYFCASTGQAAYEQYFGPGTRLTVT.

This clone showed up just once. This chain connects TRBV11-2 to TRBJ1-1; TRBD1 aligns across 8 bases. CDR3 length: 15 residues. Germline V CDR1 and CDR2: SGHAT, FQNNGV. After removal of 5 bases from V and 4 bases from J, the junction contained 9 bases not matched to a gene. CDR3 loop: CASSRRTGRITEAFF. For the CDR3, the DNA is TGTGCCAGCAGCCGAAGGACAGGGAGAATCACTGAAGCTTTCTTT.

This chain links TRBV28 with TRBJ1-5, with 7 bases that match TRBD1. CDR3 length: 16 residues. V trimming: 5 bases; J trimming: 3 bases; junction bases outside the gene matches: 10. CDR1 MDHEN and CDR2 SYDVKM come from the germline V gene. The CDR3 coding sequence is TGTGCCAGCAGTACCCACAGGGGCAGTCTCAATCAGCCCCAGCATTTT. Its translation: CASSTHRGSLNQPQHF. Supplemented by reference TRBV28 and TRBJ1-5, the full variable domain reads DVKVTQSSRYLVKRTGEKVFLECVQDMDHENMFWYRQDPGLGLRLIYFSYDVKMKEKGDIPEGYSVSREKKERFSLILESASTNQTSMYLCASSTHRGSLNQPQHFGDGTRLSIL.

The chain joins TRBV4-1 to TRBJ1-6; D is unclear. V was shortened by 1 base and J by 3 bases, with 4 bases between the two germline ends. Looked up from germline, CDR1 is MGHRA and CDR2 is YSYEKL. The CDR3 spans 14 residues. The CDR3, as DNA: TGCGCCAGCAGCCAAGGACACTATAATTCACCCCTCCACTTT. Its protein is CASSQGHYNSPLHF.

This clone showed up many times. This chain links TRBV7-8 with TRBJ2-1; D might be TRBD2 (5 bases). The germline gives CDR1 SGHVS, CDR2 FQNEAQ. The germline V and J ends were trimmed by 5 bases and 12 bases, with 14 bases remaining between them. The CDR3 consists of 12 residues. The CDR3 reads CASSPGLLGQFF. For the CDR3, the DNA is TGTGCCAGCAGCCCCGGACTGTTGGGGCAGTTCTTC.